This T cell receptor beta chain came from a study of blood T cell repertoires in COVID-19. Study-wide background: The analysed material was cDNA or gDNA that came from T cells, B-cell-depleted T cells, or PBMCs.

Per the study methods: It was from reference gene primer amplification that nucleated cell counts were estimated. The repertoire was sequenced with immunoSEQ multiplex PCR; TCRdb's copy has only in-frame clones and lacks some. V, J and clone size were drawn from that table, and D and trimming were deduced from the DNA. The sample carries 160,000 or so clones, more than 85% recorded once. CDR1 GTSNPN and CDR2 SVGIG come from the germline V gene (reference sequence). There are 15 residues in the CDR3. J gave up 7 bases and V 1 base, and 10 bases lay outside the gene matches. The chain links TRBV30 to TRBJ1-2; 9 nucleotides match TRBD1. This clonotype was obtained from a woman aged 55-69 years with COVID-19, enrolled during active disease. Sequenced input: peripheral blood. The CDR3 DNA is TGTGCCTGGAGTGACGAGCCACAGGGGGCCAGTGGCTACACCTTC. This encodes CAWSDEPQGASGYTF. Full variable domain (rest looked up from reference TRBV30 and TRBJ1-2): SQTIHQWPATLVQPVGSPLSLECTVEGTSNPNLYWYRQAAGRGLQLLFYSVGIGQISSEVPQNLSASRPQDRQFILSSKKLLLSDSGFYLCAWSDEPQGASGYTFGSGTRLTVV.